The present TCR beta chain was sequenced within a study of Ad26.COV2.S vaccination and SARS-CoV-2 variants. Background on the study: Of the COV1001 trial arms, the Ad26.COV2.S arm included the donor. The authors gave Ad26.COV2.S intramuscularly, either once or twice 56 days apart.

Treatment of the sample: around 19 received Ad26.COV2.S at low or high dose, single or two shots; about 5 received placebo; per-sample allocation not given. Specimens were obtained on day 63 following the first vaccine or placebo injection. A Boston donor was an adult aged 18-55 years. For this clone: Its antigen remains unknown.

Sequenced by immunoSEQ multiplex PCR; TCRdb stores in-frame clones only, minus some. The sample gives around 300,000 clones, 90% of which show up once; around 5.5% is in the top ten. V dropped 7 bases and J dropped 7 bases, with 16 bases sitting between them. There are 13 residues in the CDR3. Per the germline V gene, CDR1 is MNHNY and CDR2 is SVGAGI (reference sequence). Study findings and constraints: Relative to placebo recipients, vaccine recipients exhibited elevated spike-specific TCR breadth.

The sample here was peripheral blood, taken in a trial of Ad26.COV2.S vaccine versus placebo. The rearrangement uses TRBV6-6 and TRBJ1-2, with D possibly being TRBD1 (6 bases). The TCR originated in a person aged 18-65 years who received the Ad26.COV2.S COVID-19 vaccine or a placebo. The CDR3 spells CASNPRTVSGYTF. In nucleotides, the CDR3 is TGTGCCAGCAATCCAAGGACAGTTAGTGGCTACACCTTC.